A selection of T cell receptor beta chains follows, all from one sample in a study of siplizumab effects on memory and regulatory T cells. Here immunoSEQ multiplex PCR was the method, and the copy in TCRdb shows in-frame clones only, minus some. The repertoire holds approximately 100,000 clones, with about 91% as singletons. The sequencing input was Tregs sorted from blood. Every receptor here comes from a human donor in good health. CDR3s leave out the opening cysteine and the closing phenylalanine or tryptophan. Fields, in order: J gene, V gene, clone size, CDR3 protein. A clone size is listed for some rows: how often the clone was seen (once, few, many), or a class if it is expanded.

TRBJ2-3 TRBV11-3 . ASSPGLGGITDTQY
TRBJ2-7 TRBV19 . ASSIIDRGYEQY
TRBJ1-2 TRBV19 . ASSIGGVPNGYT
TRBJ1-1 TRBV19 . ASSTLGTGNTEAF
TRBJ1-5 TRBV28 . ASSLSGGLGQPQH
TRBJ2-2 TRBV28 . ASRSGQLRTGELF
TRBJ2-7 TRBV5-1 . ASSFGPGTGGNEQY
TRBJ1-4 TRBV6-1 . ASSTGGANEKLF
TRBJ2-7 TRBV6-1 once ASSPWDYEQY
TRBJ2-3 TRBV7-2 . ASSLVADGTDTQY
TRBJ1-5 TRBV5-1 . ASSLEGGSHVRQPQH
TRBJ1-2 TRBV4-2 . ASSQERGYGYT
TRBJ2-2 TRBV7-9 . ASSLITGELF
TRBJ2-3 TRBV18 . ASSPSDTQY
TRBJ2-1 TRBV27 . ASTPGPPPYNEQF
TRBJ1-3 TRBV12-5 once ASGLTPPGNTIY
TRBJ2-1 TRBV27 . ASSPGLAGAIEQF
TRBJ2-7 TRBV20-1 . SAPLRYEQY
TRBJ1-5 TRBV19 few ASETGFNQPQH
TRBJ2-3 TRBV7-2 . ASSLGTSGSIDTQY
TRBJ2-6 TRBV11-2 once ASTERYSAGDSGANVLT
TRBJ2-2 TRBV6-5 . ASSYWASGNKGELF
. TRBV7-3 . ASSPPRDQGFYEQY
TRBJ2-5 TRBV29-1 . SVDRGTGGEETQY
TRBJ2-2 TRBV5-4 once ASSQGAGTGELF
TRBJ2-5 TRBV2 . ASSSPSGTRQETQY
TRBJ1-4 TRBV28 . ASSWQGLEEKLF